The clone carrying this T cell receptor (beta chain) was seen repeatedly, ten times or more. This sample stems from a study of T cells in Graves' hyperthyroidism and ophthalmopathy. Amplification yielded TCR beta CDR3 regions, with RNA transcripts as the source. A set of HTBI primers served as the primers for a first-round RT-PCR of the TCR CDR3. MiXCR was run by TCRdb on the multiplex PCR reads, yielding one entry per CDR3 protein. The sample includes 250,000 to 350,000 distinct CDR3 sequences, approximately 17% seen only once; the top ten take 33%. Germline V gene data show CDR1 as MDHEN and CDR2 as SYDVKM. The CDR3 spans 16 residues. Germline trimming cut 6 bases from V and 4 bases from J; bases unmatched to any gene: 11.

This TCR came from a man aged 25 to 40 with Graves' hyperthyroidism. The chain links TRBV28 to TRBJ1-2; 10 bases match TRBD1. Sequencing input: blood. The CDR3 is CASRTGGEVGIYGYTF. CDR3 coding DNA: TGTGCCAGCAGGACAGGGGGCGAAGTCGGGATCTATGGCTACACCTTC.